This T cell receptor (beta chain) came from a study of T cells after yellow fever vaccination. Whole-study results and caveats: At approximately 95% for CD4 and just over 85% for CD8, most primary-vaccination clones showed up again after the booster.

This clonotype was counted many times. Its antigen is not known. CDR1 SGHRS and CDR2 YFSETQ come from the germline V gene. CDR3 length: 14 residues. Trimming at V came to 2 bases and at J to 7 bases, leaving 4 bases not matched to a gene. MiXCR, run by TCRdb on the 5' RACE reads, gives a single entry per CDR3 protein. The sample yields about 160,000 distinct CDR3 sequences, almost 7% seen once. This receptor was obtained from a man aged 18 to 35 who received the YFV17D yellow fever vaccine. Here the sequenced sample was CD4+ T cells sorted from PBMCs, taken 5 days after the first yellow fever vaccination. The chain uses TRBV5-1 and TRBJ2-1; the match to TRBD2 covers 9 bases. CDR3 sequence reads: CASSFGTSSNEQFF. In DNA, the CDR3 is TGCGCCAGCAGCTTTGGGACTAGCTCTAATGAGCAGTTCTTC.